Reported below is one T cell receptor beta chain. The source of the sample is a study of cytomegalovirus exposure and HLA in healthy donors. Trimming shortened V by 0 bases and J by 0 bases, and 5 bases separated the two germline ends. The CDR3 runs 14 residues. Germline V gene lookup returns CDR1 MNHEY and CDR2 SMNVEV (reference sequence). Here immunoSEQ multiplex PCR was the method, and the copy in TCRdb shows in-frame clones only, minus some. The sample contains over 200,000 clones, 90% of which appear only once. Material: PBMCs. The V gene is TRBV27, the J gene TRBJ1-1; no clear D gene. The TCR originated in a woman between 18 and 29 years old in good health and CMV-seronegative. The CDR3 is CASSLSALNTEAFF. DNA for the CDR3: TGTGCCAGCAGTTTATCAGCATTGAACACTGAAGCTTTCTTT.